The clone carrying this TCR beta chain was recorded once. The data belong to a study of control samples from healthy donors and cancer patients. CDR1 and CDR2 (germline): SNHLY, FYNNEI. This CDR3 contains 15 residues. V was shortened by 7 bases and J by 4 bases, with 16 bases between the two germline ends. The repertoire was sequenced with immunoSEQ multiplex PCR; TCRdb's copy has only in-frame clones and lacks some. The sample yields around 130,000 clones, 70% to 90% seen once. The sequence was obtained from a man in his fifties in good health. The material sequenced was blood. The chain uses TRBV2 and TRBJ2-2; no definite D call. The CDR3 coding sequence is TGTGCCAGCACTCGGCAGGAGATAGGCACCGGGGAGCTGTTTTTT. Amino acids: CASTRQEIGTGELFF. The whole variable domain, filled in from reference TRBV2 and TRBJ2-2, reads EPEVTQTPSHQVTQMGQEVILRCVPISNHLYFYWYRQILGQKVEFLVSFYNNEISEKSEIFDDQFSVERPDGSNFTLKIRSTKLEDSAMYFCASTRQEIGTGELFFGEGSRLTVL.